The T cell receptor beta chain described here comes from a study of T cells in Graves' hyperthyroidism and ophthalmopathy. Study-wide points: Among clonotypes expanded in thyroid above 0.001, most were also found in blood.

With duration under 3 months, ophthalmopathy was active: Clinical Activity Score at least 3, NOSPECS at least 4. PBMCs were collected from a roughly 10 ml volume of fresh peripheral blood. From germline, CDR1 is DFQATT and CDR2 SNEGSKA (reference sequence). The V and J ends lost 4 bases and 7 bases respectively, with 14 bases between them. This CDR3 comprises 13 residues. Researchers took RNA transcripts and amplified the TCR beta CDR3 regions from them. RT-PCR in the first round (using the HTBI primer set) targeted the TCR CDR3. TCRdb re-analysed the multiplex PCR reads in MiXCR, keeping a single row per CDR3 protein. The table includes approximately 530,000 distinct CDR3 sequences, 15% to 20% detected once. In this sample, this clonotype turned up a few times. Its antigen is still unknown.

The chain carries TRBV20-1 and TRBJ1-5; D is possibly TRBD1 (6 bases). The sample taken for sequencing was blood. This TCR derives from a man aged 35-49 years with Graves' ophthalmopathy. CDR3 bases: TGCAGTGCTACTTCCACAGGGCGCCAGCCCCAGCATTTT. Translating it yields CSATSTGRQPQHF.